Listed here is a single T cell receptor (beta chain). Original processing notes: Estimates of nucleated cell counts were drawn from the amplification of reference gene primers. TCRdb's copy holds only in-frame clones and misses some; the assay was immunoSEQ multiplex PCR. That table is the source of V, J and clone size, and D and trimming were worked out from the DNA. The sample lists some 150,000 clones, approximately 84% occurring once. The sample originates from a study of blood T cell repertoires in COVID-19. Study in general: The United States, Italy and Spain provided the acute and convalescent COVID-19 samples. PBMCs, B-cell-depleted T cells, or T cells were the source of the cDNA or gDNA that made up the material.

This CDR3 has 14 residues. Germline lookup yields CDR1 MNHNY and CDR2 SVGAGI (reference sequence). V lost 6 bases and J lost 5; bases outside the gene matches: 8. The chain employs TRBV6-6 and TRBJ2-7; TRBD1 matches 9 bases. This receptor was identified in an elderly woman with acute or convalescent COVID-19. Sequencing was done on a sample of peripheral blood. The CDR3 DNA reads TGTGCCAGCAGGGCACCGGGACAGGGTAACGAGCAGTACTTC. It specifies CASRAPGQGNEQYF.